This T cell receptor beta chain was sequenced in a study of beta chain features in type 1 diabetes. Study information: Sorted cells numbering approximately 110,000,000 were examined across all samples.

Study conclusions and caveats: PCR might show a preference for shorter templates, equally across patients and controls. Cells with high TCR expression could be over-represented when cDNA is sequenced.

This clone was counted between two and nine times. What it binds is unknown. Expressed TCRB transcripts were sequenced because the isolated RNA had all been reverse transcribed beforehand. Data came from immunoSEQ multiplex PCR; TCRdb stores just in-frame clones and leaves some out. The sample has about 900,000 clones, about 17% seen once. This clonotype was obtained from a woman between 18 and 29 years old in good health. Material: naive CD4+ T cells from blood.

The CDR3 region is CASSVQGPHTETQYF. As DNA, the CDR3 is TGTGCCAGCAGTGTGCAGGGTCCCCACACAGAGACCCAGTACTTC. The V and J genes are TRBV6-1 and TRBJ2-5; possibly TRBD1 for D (5 bases). The germline V and J ends were trimmed by 4 bases and 4 bases, with 16 bases remaining between them. This CDR3 contains 15 residues. Germline V gene data show CDR1 as MNHNS and CDR2 as SASEGT.